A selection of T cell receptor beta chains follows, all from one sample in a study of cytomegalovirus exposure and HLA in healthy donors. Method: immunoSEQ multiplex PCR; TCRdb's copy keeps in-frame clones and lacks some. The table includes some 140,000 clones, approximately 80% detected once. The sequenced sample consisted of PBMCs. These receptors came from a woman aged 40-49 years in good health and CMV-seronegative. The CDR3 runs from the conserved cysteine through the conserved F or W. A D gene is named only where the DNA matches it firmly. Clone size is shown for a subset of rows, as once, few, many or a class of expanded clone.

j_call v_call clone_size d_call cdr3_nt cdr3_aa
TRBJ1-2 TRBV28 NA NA TGTGCCAGCAGTTTACCAGGGGCTAACTATGGCTACACCTTC CASSLPGANYGYTF
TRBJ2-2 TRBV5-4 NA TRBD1 TGTGCCAGCAGCCCTGACGGGACAGACGCCGGGGAGCTGTTTTTT CASSPDGTDAGELFF
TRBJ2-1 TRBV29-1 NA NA TGCAGCGTTGAAGACCCTTCCCTCTACAATGAGCAGTTCTTC CSVEDPSLYNEQFF
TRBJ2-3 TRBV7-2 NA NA TGTGCCAGCAGCTTAGAGGGGTACCGAGAATATACGCAGTATTTT CASSLEGYREYTQYF
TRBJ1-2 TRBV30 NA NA TGTGCCTGGATCCCAGGCCCAGGTGACTATGGCTACACCTTC CAWIPGPGDYGYTF
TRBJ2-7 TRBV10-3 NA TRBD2 TGTGCCATCGCGGGGGGAAATTACGAGCAGTACTTC CAIAGGNYEQYF
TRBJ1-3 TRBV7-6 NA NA TGTGCCAGCAGCTTAACTAAGAGCTCTGGAAACACCATATATTTT CASSLTKSSGNTIYF
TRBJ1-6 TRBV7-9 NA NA TGTGCCAGCAGCTTACAGGGGTCCCGAGCTTCACCCCTCCACTTT CASSLQGSRASPLHF
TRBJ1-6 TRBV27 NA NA TGTGCCAGCAGTTTATCACCTAGCTCCTATAATTCACCCCTCCACTTT CASSLSPSSYNSPLHF
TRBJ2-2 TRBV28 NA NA TGTGCCAGCCTGAACAGAAACACCGGGGAGCTGTTTTTT CASLNRNTGELFF
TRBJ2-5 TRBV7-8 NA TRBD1 TGTGCCAGCAGCTTAGCCTTATTTGGGACAGGGAGGCGAGAGACCCAGTACTTC CASSLALFGTGRRETQYF
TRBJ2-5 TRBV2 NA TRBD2 TGTGCCAGCAGTGTGCCCCAGCGGGGGGGACAAGAGACCCAGTACTTC CASSVPQRGGQETQYF
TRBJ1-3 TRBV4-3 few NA TGCGCCAGCAGCCTCGAGTACGACAGTCGAAGAAACACCATATATTTT CASSLEYDSRRNTIYF
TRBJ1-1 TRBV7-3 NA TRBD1 TGTGCCAGCAGCCTAACGGGGACAGGGAACGGGAACACTGAAGCTTTCTTT CASSLTGTGNGNTEAFF
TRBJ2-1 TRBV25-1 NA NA TGTGCCAGCATGGGTTCGGGGTCCTACAATGAGCAGTTCTTC CASMGSGSYNEQFF
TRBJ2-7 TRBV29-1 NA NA TGCAGCGTTGAAGAAGAAGGGACACACTACGAGCAGTACTTC CSVEEEGTHYEQYF
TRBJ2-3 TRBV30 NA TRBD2 TGTGCCTGGAAATTGGGCGGGGGGGCTTCAGATACGCAGTATTTT CAWKLGGGASDTQYF
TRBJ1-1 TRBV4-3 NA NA TGCGCCAGCAGCCAAGATCTAACTCACAGCTCTGAAGCTTTCTTT CASSQDLTHSSEAFF
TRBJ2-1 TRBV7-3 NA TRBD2 TGTGCCAGCAGCATCCTAGCGGGGGGCTCCTACAATGAGCAGTTCTTC CASSILAGGSYNEQFF
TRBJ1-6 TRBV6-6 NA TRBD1 TGTGCCAGCAGTCCCGGACAGGGAGGTAATTCACCCCTCCACTTT CASSPGQGGNSPLHF
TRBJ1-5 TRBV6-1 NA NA TGTGCCAGCAGTGAAGCGGGACATCTCTTTAGCAATCAGCCCCAGCATTTT CASSEAGHLFSNQPQHF
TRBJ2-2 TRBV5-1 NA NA TGCGCCAGCAGCTTGGATCTGGGAGGCGGGGAGCTGTTTTTT CASSLDLGGGELFF
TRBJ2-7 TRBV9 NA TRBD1 TGTGCCAGCAGCGTAGACTTTCCCGGGACAGGGGCGGTCGAGCAGTACTTC CASSVDFPGTGAVEQYF
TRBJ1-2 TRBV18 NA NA TGTGCCAGCTCACCCCCGACAGGAGCTAACTATGGCTACACCTTC CASSPPTGANYGYTF
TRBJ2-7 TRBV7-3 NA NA TGTGCCAGCAGCCCCCGGACGGGGGAAACCTACGAGCAGTACTTC CASSPRTGETYEQYF
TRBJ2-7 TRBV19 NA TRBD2 TGTGCCAGTAGCGCCGGGACTAGGGGATACGAGCAGTACTTC CASSAGTRGYEQYF
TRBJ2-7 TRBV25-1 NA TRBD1 TGTGCCAGCAGTGACCGGACAGGGGTATACGAGCAGTACTTC CASSDRTGVYEQYF
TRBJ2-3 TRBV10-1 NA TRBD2 TGCGCCAGCAGTGAGTTGGTAGCGGGGGGGCCTGCAGATACGCAGTATTTT CASSELVAGGPADTQYF
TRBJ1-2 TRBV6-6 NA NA TGTGCCAGCAGTGGGGGGTTCTATGGCTACACCTTC CASSGGFYGYTF
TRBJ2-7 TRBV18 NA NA TGTGCCAGCTCACCCCGACAGGCGGGCGAGCAGTACTTC CASSPRQAGEQYF
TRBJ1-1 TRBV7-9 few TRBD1 TGTGCCAGCAGCGGACAGGGGGTTGAAGCTTTCTTT CASSGQGVEAFF
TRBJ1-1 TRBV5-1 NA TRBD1 TGCGCCAGCAGGACAGGGGAAAGGAAATCCGAAGCTTTCTTT CASRTGERKSEAFF
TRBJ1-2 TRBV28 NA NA TGTGCCAGCAGGATAGACAGCGCCGGTCCCTATGGCTACACCTTC CASRIDSAGPYGYTF
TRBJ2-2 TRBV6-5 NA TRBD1 TGTGCCAGCAGTCGACAGGGGGTGATGGCCGGGGAGCTGTTTTTT CASSRQGVMAGELFF
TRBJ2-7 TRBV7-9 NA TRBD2 TGTGCCAGCAGCTTAGCAGCGGGGGCAGAAAGCTACCACGAGCAGTACTTC CASSLAAGAESYHEQYF
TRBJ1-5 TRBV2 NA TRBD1 TGTGCCAGCAGTGAAGTTAGGGGACAGGGCGGTTTCAATCAGCCCCAGCATTTT CASSEVRGQGGFNQPQHF
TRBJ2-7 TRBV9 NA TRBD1 TGTGCCAGCAGCGTAGGTTTTGGGGCTTCGGGACAGGGAGGAATCTACGAGCAGTACTTC CASSVGFGASGQGGIYEQYF